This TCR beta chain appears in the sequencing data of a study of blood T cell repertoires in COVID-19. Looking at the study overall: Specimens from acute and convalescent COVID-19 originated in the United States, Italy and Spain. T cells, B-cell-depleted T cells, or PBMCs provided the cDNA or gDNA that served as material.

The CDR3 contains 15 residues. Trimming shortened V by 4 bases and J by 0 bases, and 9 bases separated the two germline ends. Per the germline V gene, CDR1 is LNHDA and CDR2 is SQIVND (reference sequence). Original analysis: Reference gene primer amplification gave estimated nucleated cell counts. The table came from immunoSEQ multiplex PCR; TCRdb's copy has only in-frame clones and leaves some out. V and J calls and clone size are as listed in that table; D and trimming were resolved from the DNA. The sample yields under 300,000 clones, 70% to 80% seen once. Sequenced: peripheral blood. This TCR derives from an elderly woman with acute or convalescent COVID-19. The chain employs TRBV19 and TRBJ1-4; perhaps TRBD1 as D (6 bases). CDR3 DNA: TGTGCCAGTAGTACACGGACAGCAACTAATGAAAAACTGTTTTTT. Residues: CASSTRTATNEKLFF. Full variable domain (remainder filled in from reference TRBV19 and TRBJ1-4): DGGITQSPKYLFRKEGQNVTLSCEQNLNHDAMYWYRQDPGQGLRLIYYSQIVNDFQKGDIAEGYSVSREKKESFPLTVTSAQKNPTAFYLCASSTRTATNEKLFFGSGTQLSVL.